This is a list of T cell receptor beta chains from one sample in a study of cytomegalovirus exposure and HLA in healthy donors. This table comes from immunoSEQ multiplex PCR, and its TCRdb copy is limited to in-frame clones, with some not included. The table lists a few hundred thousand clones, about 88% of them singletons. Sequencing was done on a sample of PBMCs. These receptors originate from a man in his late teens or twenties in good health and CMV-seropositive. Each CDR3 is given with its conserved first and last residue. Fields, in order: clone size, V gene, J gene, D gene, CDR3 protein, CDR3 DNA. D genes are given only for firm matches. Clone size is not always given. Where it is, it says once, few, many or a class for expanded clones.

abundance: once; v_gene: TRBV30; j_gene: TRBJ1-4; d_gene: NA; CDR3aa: CAWSAVRGGEKLFF; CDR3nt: TGTGCCTGGAGTGCGGTTCGGGGGGGCGAAAAACTGTTTTTT
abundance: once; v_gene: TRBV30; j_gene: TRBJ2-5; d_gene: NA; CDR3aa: CAWSVPSPSQETQYF; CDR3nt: TGTGCCTGGAGTGTACCGAGCCCTTCTCAGGAGACCCAGTACTTC
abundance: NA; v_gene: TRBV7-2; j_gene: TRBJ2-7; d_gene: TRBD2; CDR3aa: CASSPGLAGELLSYEQYF; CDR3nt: TGTGCCAGCAGCCCGGGACTAGCGGGCGAACTCCTCTCCTACGAGCAGTACTTC
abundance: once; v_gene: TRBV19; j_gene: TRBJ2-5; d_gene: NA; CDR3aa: CASSIAWLQETQYF; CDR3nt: TGTGCCAGTAGTATTGCCTGGCTCCAAGAGACCCAGTACTTC
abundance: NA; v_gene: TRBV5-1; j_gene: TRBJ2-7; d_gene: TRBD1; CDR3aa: CASSSTGPPYEQYF; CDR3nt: TGCGCCAGCAGCTCGACAGGGCCCCCCTACGAGCAGTACTTC
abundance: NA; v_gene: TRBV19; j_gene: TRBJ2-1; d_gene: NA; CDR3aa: CASSPGGLNEQFF; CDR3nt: TGTGCCAGTAGTCCCGGAGGTCTCAATGAGCAGTTCTTC
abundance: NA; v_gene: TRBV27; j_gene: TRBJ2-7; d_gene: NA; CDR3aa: CASSLGQNYEQYF; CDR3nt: TGTGCCAGCAGTTTAGGACAGAATTACGAGCAGTACTTC
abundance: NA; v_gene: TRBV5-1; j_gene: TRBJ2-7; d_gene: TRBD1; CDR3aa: CASSSDRAIYEQYF; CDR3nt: TGCGCCAGCAGCTCCGACAGGGCCATCTACGAGCAGTACTTC
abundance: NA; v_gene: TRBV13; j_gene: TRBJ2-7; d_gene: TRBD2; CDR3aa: CASSSIAGGPYEQYF; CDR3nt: TGTGCCAGCAGTTCGATAGCGGGGGGACCCTACGAGCAGTACTTC
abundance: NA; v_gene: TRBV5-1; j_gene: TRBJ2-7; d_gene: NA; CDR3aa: CASSWDFSSYEQYF; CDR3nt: TGCGCCAGCAGCTGGGACTTTTCCTCCTACGAGCAGTACTTC
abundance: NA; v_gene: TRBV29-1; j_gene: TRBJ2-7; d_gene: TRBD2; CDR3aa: CSVDWGGTGSEQYF; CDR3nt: TGCAGCGTTGACTGGGGAGGGACGGGGTCCGAGCAGTACTTC
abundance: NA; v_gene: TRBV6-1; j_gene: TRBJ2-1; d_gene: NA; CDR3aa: CASSERRDTAYNEQFF; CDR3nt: TGTGCCAGCAGTGAAAGAAGGGACACGGCCTACAATGAGCAGTTCTTC
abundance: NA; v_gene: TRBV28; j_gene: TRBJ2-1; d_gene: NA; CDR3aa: CASSRNDEQFF; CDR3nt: TGTGCCAGCAGCCGGAACGATGAGCAGTTCTTC
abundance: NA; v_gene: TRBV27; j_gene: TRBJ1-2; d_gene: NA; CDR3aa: CASSRGGNYGYTF; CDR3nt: TGTGCCAGCAGCCGGGGGGGTAACTATGGCTACACCTTC
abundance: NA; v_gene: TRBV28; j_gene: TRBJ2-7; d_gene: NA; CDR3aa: CASSQSIDWGQYF; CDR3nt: TGTGCCAGCAGTCAGTCAATCGACTGGGGGCAGTACTTC
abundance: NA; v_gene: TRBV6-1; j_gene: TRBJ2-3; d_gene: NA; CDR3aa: CASSLIIQGLDTQYF; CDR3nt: TGTGCCAGCAGTCTTATAATTCAGGGATTGGATACGCAGTATTTT
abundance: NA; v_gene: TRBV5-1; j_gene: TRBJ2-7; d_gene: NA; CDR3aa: CASSRDSATSYEQYF; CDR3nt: TGCGCCAGCAGCCGGGACTCCGCTACATCCTACGAGCAGTACTTC
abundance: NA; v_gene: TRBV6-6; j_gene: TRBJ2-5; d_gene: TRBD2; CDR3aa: CASSYSGGRSQETQYF; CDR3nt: TGTGCCAGCAGTTACTCAGGCGGGAGGAGCCAAGAGACCCAGTACTTC
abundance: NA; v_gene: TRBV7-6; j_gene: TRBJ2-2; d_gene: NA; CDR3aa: CASSLEAGWQTGELFF; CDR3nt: TGTGCCAGCAGCTTAGAGGCGGGGTGGCAGACCGGGGAGCTGTTTTTT
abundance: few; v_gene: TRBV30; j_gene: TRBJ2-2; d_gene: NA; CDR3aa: CAWSPTSTAGELFF; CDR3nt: TGTGCCTGGAGCCCGACTAGTACCGCCGGGGAGCTGTTTTTT
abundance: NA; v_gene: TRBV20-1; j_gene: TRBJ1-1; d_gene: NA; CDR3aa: CSASLPGGSFF; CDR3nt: TGCAGTGCTAGTCTCCCGGGGGGGAGCTTCTTT
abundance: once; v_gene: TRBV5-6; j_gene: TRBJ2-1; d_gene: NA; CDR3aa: CASSLIWGGYNEQFF; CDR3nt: TGTGCCAGCAGCTTGATCTGGGGTGGCTACAATGAGCAGTTCTTC
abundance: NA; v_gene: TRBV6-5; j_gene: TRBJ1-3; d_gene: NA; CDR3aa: CASSYRRQGNTIYF; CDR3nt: TGTGCCAGCAGTTACAGACGACAGGGAAACACCATATATTTT
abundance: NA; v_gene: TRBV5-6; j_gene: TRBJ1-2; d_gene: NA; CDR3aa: CASSWGTQYTF; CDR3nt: TGTGCCAGCAGCTGGGGGACCCAATACACCTTC
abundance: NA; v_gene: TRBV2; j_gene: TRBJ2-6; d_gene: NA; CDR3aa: CARQGSGANVLTF; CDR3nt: TGTGCCAGACAGGGTTCTGGGGCCAACGTCCTGACTTTC
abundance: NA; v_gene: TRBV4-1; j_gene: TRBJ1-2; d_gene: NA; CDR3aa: CASSQALSLGDNGYTF; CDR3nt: TGCGCCAGCAGCCAAGCTCTCTCCCTAGGGGACAATGGCTACACCTTC
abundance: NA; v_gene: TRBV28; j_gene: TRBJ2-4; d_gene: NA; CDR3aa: CASSFRGLAKNIQYF; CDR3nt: TGTGCCAGCAGTTTTAGGGGTCTGGCCAAAAACATTCAGTACTTC
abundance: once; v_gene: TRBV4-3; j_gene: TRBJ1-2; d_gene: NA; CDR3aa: CASSQVGRNYGYTF; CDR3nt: TGCGCCAGCAGCCAAGTGGGACGGAACTATGGCTACACCTTC
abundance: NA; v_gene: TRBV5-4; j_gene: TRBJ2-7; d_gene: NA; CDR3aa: CASSLALARNEQYF; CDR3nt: TGTGCCAGCAGCTTGGCGCTAGCGAGGAACGAGCAGTACTTC
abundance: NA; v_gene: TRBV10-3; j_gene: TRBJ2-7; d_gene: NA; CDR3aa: CAISEVASYEQYF; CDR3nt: TGTGCCATCAGTGAGGTGGCCTCCTACGAGCAGTACTTC
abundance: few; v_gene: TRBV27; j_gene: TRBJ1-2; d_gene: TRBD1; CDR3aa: CASSHEGAGGYTF; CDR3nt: TGTGCCAGCAGTCACGAGGGGGCAGGTGGCTACACCTTC
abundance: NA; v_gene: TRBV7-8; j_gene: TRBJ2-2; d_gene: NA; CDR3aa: CASSPTPPGVPGELFF; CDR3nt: TGTGCCAGCAGCCCGACCCCCCCGGGAGTCCCCGGGGAGCTGTTTTTT
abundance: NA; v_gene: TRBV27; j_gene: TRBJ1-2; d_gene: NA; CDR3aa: CASSLLEGELVGYTF; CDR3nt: TGTGCCAGCAGTTTATTAGAGGGAGAACTGGTCGGCTACACCTTC
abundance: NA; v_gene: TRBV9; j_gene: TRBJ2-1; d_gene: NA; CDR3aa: CASSPAVGGSGVQFF; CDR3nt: TGTGCCAGCAGCCCAGCCGTAGGGGGGAGCGGCGTGCAGTTCTTC
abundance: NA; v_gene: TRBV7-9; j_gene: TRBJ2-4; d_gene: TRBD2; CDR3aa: CASSTSGLAVAKNIQYF; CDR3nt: TGTGCCAGCAGCACGTCGGGACTAGCGGTAGCCAAAAACATTCAGTACTTC